The entry that follows covers one TCR beta chain sequence. This specimen belongs to a study of shared T cell receptors in the human thymus. The assay was immunoSEQ multiplex PCR, and TCRdb's table has in-frame clones only and misses some. Altogether approximately 400,000 clones are present, 95% being singletons, with the ten largest covering 0.015% to 0.025%. Trimming left V 0 bases short and J 4 bases short, with 13 bases between. CDR1 and CDR2 (germline): KGHSH, LQKENI. The CDR3 contains 15 residues. The sequenced sample was thymocytes. V gene TRBV18 combines with J gene TRBJ2-7; tentatively, D is TRBD1 (5 bases). This clonotype was sampled from a human donor. CDR3 DNA: TGTGCCAGCTCACCACCGCCGAGCCCAGGGTACGAGCAGTACTTC. This gives the protein CASSPPPSPGYEQYF.